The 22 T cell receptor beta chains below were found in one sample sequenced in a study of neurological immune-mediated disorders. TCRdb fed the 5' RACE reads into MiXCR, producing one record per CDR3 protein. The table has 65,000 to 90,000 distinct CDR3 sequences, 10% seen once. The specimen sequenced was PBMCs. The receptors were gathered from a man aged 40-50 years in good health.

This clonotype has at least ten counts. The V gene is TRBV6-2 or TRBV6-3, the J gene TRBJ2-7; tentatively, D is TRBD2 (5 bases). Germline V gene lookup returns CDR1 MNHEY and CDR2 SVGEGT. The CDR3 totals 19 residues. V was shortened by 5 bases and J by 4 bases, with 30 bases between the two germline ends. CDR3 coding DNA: TGTGCCAGCAGTATACCCGCGGCAGCGGAACGCTTCTTTGGGTACGAGCAGTACTTC. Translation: CASSIPAAAERFFGYEQYF.

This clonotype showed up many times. CDR3 region: CASSLGPQGADEQFF. In DNA, the CDR3 is TGTGCCAGCAGTTTAGGGCCCCAGGGGGCAGATGAGCAGTTCTTC. The chain couples TRBV12-3 or TRBV12-4 to TRBJ2-1, with 8 bases aligning to TRBD1. The CDR3 length is 15 residues. With V trimmed by 1 base and J by 8 bases, 7 bases remained unmatched.

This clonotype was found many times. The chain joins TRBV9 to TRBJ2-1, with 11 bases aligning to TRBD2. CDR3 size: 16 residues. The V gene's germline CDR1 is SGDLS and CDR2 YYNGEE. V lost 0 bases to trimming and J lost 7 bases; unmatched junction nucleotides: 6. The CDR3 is CASSVGPSGRQNEQFF. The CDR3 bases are TGTGCCAGCAGCGTAGGGCCTAGCGGGAGGCAAAATGAGCAGTTCTTC.

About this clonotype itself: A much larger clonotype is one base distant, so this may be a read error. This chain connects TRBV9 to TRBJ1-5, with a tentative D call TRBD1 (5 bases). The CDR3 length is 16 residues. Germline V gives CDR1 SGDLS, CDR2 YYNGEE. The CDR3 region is CVSSAGGIAFNQPQHF. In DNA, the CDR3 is TGTGTCAGCAGCGCGGGGGGAATCGCTTTTAATCAGCCCCAGCATTTT.

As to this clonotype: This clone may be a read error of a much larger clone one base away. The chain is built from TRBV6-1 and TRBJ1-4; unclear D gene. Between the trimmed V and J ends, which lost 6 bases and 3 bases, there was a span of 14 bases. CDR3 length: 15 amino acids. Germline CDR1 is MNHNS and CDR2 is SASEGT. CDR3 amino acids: CASRARNTSNEKLFF. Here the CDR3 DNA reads TGTGCCAGCAGAGCACGGAACACCTCTAATGAAAAACTGTTTTTT.

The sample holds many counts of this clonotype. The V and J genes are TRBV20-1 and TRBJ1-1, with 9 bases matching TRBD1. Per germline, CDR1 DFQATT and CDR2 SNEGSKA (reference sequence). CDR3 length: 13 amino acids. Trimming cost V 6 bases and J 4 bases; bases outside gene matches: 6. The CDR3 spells CSAPGTGSTEAFF. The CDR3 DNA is TGCAGTGCGCCCGGGACAGGGAGCACTGAAGCTTTCTTT.

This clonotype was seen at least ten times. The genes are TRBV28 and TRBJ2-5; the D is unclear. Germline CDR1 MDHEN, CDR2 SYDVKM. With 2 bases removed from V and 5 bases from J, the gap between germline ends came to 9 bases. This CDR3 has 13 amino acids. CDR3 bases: TGTGCCAGCAGTTTAAGATCTCCCGAGACCCAGTACTTC. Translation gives CASSLRSPETQYF.

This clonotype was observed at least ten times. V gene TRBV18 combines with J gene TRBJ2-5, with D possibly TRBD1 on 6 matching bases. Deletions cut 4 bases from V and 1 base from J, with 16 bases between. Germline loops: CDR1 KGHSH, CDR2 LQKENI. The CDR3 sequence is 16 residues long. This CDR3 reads CASSRASGQPQETQYF. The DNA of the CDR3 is TGTGCCAGCTCACGGGCATCGGGACAACCCCAAGAGACCCAGTACTTC.

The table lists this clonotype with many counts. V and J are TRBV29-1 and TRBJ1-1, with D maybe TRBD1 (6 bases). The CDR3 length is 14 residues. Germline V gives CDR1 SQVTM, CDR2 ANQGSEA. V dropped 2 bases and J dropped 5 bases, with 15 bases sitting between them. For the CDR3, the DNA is TGCAGCGTTGAAATATTGGGGGCTGGGACTGAAGCTTTCTTT. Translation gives CSVEILGAGTEAFF.

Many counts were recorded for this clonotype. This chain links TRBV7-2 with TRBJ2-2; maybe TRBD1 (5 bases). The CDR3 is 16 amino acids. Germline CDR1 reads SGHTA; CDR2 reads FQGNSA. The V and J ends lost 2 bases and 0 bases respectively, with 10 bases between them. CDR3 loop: CASSLRGGPNTGELFF. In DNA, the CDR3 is TGTGCCAGCAGCTTAAGGGGCGGCCCGAACACCGGGGAGCTGTTTTTT.

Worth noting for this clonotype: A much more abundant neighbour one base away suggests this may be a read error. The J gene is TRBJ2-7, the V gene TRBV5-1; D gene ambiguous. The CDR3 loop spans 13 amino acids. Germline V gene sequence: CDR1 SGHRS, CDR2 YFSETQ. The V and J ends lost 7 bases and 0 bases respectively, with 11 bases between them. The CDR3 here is CASRPISSYEQYF. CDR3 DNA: TGCGCCAGCCGGCCCATAAGCTCCTACGAGCAGTACTTC.

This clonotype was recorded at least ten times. CDR3 sequence (DNA): TGCAGTGCTAGAGTATCTACAGGGTCAGGTTCACCCCTCCACTTT. Translating it yields CSARVSTGSGSPLHF. This sequence joins TRBV20-1 and TRBJ1-6, with D perhaps TRBD1 (6 bases). Trimming stripped 1 base from V and 9 bases from J, with 16 bases between. Germline V gene lookup returns CDR1 DFQATT and CDR2 SNEGSKA (reference sequence). The CDR3 sequence is 15 residues long.

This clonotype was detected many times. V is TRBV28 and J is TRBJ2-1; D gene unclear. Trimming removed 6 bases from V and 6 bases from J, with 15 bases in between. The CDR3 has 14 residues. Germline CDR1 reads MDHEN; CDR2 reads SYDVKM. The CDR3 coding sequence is TGTGCCAGCAGCCCCCGGTTCTGGGGCAATGAGCAGTTCTTC. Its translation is CASSPRFWGNEQFF.

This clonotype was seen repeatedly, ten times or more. In DNA, the CDR3 is TGTGCCAGCCGGGACTCACTTTACAATGAGCAGTTCTTC. Translation gives CASRDSLYNEQFF. The chain links TRBV12-3 or TRBV12-4 to TRBJ2-1; tentatively, D is TRBD2 (6 bases). Trimming took 8 bases from V and 4 from J, leaving 12 bases between them. This CDR3 region has 13 residues.

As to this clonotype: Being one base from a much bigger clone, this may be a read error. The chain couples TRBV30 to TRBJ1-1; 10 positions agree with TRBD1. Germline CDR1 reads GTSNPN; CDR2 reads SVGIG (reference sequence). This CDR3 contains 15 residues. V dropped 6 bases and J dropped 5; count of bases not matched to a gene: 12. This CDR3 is CACGTGQGSPTEAFF. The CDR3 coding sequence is TGTGCCTGTGGGACGGGACAGGGGTCCCCTACTGAAGCTTTCTTT. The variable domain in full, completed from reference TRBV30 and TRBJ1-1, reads SQTIHQWPATLVQPVGSPLSLECTVEGTSNPNLYWYRQAAGRGLQLLFYSVGIGQISSEVPQNLSASRPQDRQFILSSKKLLLSDSGFYLCACGTGQGSPTEAFFGQGTRLTVV.

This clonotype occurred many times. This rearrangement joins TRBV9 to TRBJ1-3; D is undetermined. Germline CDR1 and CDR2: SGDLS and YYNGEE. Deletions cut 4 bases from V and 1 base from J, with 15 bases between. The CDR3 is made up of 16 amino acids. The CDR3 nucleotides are TGTGCCAGCAGCCCAAGTACTGGGAATTCTGGAAACACCATATATTTT. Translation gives CASSPSTGNSGNTIYF.

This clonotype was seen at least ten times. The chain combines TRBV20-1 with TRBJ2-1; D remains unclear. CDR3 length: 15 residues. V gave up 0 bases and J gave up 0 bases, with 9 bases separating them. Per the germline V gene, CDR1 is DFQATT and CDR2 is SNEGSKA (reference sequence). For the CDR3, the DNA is TGCAGTGCTAGAGAAGTGGCTAGCTCCTACAATGAGCAGTTCTTC. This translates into CSAREVASSYNEQFF.

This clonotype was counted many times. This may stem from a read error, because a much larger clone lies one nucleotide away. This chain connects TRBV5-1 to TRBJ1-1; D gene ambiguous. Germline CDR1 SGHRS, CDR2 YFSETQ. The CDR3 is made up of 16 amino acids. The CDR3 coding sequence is TGCGCCAACAGCTTGGCCAAGGGTTGGGAGAGCACTGAAGCTTTCTTT. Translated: CANSLAKGWESTEAFF.

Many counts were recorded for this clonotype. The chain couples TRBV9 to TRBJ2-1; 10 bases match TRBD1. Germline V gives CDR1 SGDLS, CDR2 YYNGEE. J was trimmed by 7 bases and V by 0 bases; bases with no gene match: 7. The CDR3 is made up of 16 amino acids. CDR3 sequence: CASSVDMTGGMNEQFF. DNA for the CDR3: TGTGCCAGCAGCGTAGACATGACAGGGGGCATGAATGAGCAGTTCTTC.

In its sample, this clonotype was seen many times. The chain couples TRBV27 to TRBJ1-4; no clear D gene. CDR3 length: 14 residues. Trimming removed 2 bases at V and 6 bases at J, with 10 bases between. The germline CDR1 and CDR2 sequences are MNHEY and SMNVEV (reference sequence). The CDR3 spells CASSLALSDEKLFF. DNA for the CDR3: TGTGCCAGCAGTTTAGCCCTGTCAGATGAAAAACTGTTTTTT.

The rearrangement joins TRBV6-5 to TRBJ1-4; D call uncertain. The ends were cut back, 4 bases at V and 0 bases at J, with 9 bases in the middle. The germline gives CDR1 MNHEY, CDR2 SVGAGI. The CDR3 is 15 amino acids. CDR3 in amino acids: CASSSSEATNEKLFF. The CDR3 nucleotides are TGTGCCAGCAGTTCTTCAGAAGCAACTAATGAAAAACTGTTTTTT.

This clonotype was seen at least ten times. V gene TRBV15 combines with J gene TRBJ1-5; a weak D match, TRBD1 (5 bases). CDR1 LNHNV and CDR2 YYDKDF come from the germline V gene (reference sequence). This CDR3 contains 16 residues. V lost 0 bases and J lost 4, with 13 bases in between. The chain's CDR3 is CATSRDTPQANQPQHF. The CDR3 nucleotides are TGTGCCACCAGCAGAGATACCCCACAGGCTAATCAGCCCCAGCATTTT.